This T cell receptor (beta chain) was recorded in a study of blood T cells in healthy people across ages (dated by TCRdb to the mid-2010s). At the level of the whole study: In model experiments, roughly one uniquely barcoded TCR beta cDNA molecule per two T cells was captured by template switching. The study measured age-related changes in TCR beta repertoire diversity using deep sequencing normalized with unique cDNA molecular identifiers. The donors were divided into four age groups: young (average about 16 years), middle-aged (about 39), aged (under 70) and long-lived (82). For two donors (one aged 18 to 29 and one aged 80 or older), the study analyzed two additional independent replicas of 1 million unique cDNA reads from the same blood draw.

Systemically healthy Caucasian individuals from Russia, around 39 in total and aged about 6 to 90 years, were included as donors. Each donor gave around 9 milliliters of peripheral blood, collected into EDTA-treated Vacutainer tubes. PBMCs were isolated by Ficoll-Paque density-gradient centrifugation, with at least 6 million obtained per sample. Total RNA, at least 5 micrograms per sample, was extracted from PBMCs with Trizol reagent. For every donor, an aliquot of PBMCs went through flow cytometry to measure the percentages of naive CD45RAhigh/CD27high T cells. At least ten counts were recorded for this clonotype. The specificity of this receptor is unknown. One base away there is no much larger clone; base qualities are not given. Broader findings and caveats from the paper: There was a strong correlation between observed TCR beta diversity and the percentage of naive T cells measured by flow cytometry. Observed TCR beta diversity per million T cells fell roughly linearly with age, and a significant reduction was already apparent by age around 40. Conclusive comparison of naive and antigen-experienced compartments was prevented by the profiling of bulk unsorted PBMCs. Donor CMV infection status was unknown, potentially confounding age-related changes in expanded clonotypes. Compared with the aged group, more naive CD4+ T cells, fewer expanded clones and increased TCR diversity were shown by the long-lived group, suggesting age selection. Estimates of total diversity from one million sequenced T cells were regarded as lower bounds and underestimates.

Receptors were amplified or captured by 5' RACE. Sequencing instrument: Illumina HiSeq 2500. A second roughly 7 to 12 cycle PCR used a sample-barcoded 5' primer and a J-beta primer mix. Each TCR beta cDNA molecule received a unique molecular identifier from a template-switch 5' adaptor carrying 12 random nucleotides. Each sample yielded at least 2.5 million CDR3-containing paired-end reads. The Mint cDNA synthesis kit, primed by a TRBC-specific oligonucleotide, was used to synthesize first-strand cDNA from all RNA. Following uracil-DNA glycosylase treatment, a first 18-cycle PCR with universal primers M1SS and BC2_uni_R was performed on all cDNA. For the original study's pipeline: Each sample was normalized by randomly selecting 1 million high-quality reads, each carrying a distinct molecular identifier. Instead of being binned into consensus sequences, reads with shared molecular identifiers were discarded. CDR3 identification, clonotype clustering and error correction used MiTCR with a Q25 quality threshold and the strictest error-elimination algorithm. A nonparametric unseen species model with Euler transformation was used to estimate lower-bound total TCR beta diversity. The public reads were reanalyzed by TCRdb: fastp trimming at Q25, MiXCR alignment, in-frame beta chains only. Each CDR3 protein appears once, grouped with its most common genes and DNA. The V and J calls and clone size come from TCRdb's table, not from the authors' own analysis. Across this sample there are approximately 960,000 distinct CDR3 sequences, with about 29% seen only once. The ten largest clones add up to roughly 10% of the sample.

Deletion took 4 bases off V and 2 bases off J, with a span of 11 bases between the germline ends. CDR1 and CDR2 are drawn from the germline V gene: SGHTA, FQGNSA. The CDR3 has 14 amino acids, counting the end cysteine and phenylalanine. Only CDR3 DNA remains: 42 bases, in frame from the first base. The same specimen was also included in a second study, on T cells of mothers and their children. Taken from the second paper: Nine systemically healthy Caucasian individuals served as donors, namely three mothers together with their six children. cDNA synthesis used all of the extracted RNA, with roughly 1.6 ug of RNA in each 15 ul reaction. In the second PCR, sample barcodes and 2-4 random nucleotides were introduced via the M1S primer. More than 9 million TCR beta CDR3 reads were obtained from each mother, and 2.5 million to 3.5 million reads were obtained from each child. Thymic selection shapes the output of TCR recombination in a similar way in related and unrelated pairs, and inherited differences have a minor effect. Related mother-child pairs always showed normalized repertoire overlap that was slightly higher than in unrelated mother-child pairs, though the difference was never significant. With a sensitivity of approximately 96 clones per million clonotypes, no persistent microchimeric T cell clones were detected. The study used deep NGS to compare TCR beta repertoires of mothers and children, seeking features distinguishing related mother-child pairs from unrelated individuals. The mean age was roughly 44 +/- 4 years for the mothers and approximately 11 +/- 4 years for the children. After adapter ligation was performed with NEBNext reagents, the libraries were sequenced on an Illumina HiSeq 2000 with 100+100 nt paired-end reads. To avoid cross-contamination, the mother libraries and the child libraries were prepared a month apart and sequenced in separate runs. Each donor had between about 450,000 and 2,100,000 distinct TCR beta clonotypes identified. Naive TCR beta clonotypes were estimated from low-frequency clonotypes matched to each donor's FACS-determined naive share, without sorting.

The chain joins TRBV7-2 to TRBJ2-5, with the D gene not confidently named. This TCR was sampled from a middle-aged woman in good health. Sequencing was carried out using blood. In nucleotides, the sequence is TGTGCCAGCAGCTCCTCTTATGTTCAAGAGACCCAGTACTTC. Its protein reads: CASSSSYVQETQYF.